The TCR beta chain described here comes from a study of blood T cell repertoires in COVID-19 (dated by TCRdb to 2018 to 2020). Study-level background: The collaborator samples originated in the United States, Italy and Spain and spanned the acute and convalescent phases of COVID-19. The material from the prospective study consisted of cDNA or gDNA derived from T cells, B-cell-depleted T cells, or PBMCs. The dataset comprised deeply sampled blood TCRbeta repertoires from subjects exposed to, actively infected with, or recovered from COVID-19. The repertoires were made available in a free public database intended to serve as a resource for research on the immune response to SARS-CoV-2. The samples were drawn from two sources: the first 160 participants of the ongoing ImmuneRACE study, and some 1,300 subjects contributed by 6 global collaborators. Nearly every sample came with metadata listing a de-identified subject ID, COVID-19 status, age in years and sex. Where HLA class I and class II types were available, the types were taken from metadata supplied by the sample provider, not from assay-based typing. The research as a whole found: The quantity of clinical and demographic metadata differed by source and by participant and was supplied without curation.

The CDR3, from cysteine to phenylalanine, totals 15 residues. Just CDR3 DNA is preserved here, 45 bases in frame from base 1. The junction shows trimming of 3 bases on V and 6 bases on J, plus 15 bases between the germline ends. As encoded in the germline V gene (reference sequence), CDR1 is LNHDA while CDR2 is SQIVND. TCRbeta CDR3 regions were amplified from genomic DNA using the immunoSEQ Assay, a bias-controlled multiplex PCR. The study's processing was this. The number of nucleated cells in each sample was estimated by amplification of reference gene primers within the assay. To quantify the absolute abundance of each unique TCRbeta CDR3 rearrangement, sequence reads were collapsed and filtered. For each sample, productive Simpson clonality was calculated by taking the square root of Simpson's diversity index across productive rearrangements. What TCRdb holds here is the immuneACCESS table cut down to in-frame rearrangements. Part of the clones is not present; checked against another copy, under half of the missing clones reflect an unresolved V gene, and the others are unexplained. The V and J calls and clone size come from that table; D and trimming were worked out from the DNA. Counted in this sample were approximately 220,000 clones; approximately 90% of them appeared once. The ten largest clones represent approximately 0.7% of the sample.

Of note for this clone: The antigen it recognizes is unknown. No base-level quality is on record; no much larger clone is a single base apart.

Whole blood was collected in K2EDTA tubes by collaborating institutions according to the institutions' own protocols. For TCRbeta analysis, collaborator samples were shipped as frozen whole blood, as isolated PBMCs, or as DNA extracted from either sample type. The receptor's source is a man in his forties with acute or convalescent COVID-19. Recombination linked TRBV19 to TRBJ2-1; TRBD1 is possibly the D segment (7 matching bases). The sequenced material came from peripheral blood. Here the CDR3 is given as CASSMGRGQTNEQFF. Read as DNA, the sequence is TGTGCCAGTAGTATGGGGCGGGGACAGACCAATGAGCAGTTCTTC.